This T cell receptor (beta chain) is from a study of follicular helper T cells after annual influenza vaccination (dated by TCRdb to about 2017). Notes on the research overall: Blood was drawn on days 0, 7 and 28 after each seasonal influenza vaccination. Some subjects were followed across successive annual vaccinations spanning the 2013-2014, 2014-2015 and 2015-2016 seasons to study recall of cTfh clones. One week after vaccination, a second recruited cohort of 12 to 13 subjects (Table S1) displayed a similar ICOS+CD38+ cTfh response. Multi-year samples were obtained from 6 or 7 subjects, with two vaccination seasons covered for a few subjects and three seasons covered for two subjects. Samples from 2013-2014 were cryopreserved, whereas samples from 2015 were processed immediately after collection.

Library preparation used the immunoSEQ multiplex PCR assay. Adaptive Biotechnologies handled the TCRB amplification, library preparation, sequencing and preliminary bioinformatics at Survey level resolution. For the original study's pipeline: Clonality was calculated in R as 1 minus normalized Shannon entropy, and the Gini index was calculated with the R package ineq. Overlap score was defined as the summed counts of shared sequences divided by the total counts of all sequences in both compared samples. Significance of shared clonotypes was assessed by Fisher's exact test, with a theoretical repertoire of 10^7 TCRB sequences assumed. As stored in TCRdb, this immuneACCESS dataset retains in-frame rearrangements with V and J assigned. A fraction of the clones does not appear; measured against another copy, unresolved V genes explain less than half of the discrepancy, and the remainder lacks a known reason. That table is the source of V, J and clone size, and D and trimming were worked out from the DNA. The table for this sample lists some 13,000 clones; roughly three quarters of them were counted only once. About 0.41% of the sample is held by the ten biggest clonotypes.

Concerning this clone: No antigen is known for it. Base qualities are not at hand, and no much larger clone is one base apart.

The sample's time point label is to be understood as: 2014-2015 season, pre-vaccination. Adults received seasonal inactivated influenza vaccine (Fluvarix), and TCRB sequencing tracked sorted blood CD4 subsets before and after vaccination. Subjects were considered eligible if community-dwelling and if influenza vaccine had not been received in the prior 6 months. Influenza vaccine contraindications, substance abuse, HIV/AIDS, active malignancy, immunomodulatory medication and active illness such as respiratory infection were included among the exclusion criteria. Per time point, between roughly 35 and 110 mL of blood was sampled. Ficoll-Paque PLUS or SepMate separation was used to isolate PBMC. CXCR5- memory CD4 T cells were sorted as a comparison non-Tfh subset. Before DNA extraction, cell subsets were sorted from PBMC on a BD FACS Aria. The paper as a whole reports these results and caveats: ICOS+CD38+ cTfh clonality correlated with the frequency of that population, and its change correlated with the change in circulating plasmablast frequency. Because only about 9-20% of the analyzed cells gave productive TCRB sequences, there was no way to sample rare clonotypes. In the assessment of influenza clone enrichment, the possibility that the much larger non-cTfh compartments were undersampled could not be ruled out. With successive annual vaccinations, a recurrent oligoclonal ICOS+CD38+ cTfh response was recalled, and this response contained tetramer and AIM influenza-specific clonotypes. Day 7 ICOS+CD38+ clones were most often found later in ICOS-CD38- cTfh, suggesting that subset may serve as a memory reservoir.

The receptor comes from an adult who received the influenza vaccine. Sequenced material: CXCR5- memory CD4+ T cells sorted from blood, taken on the day of influenza vaccination. The cell subset or site label, read with the paper, signifies: CXCR5- memory CD4 T cells.

The nucleotides are TGCGCCAGCAGCTTCGGTGACAGGTCTAATGAAAAACTGTTTTTT. This codes for CASSFGDRSNEKLFF. The chain is made from TRBV5-1 and TRBJ1-4, and possibly TRBD1, on 6 matching bases. There are 15 amino acids in the CDR3, from cysteine to phenylalanine inclusive. CDR3 DNA is the only sequence kept; it has 45 bases, read in frame from the first base. Relative to germline, V is 2 bases shorter and J is 3 bases shorter, with 11 bases between their ends. CDR1 and CDR2 were assigned from the germline V gene as SGHRS and YFSETQ.